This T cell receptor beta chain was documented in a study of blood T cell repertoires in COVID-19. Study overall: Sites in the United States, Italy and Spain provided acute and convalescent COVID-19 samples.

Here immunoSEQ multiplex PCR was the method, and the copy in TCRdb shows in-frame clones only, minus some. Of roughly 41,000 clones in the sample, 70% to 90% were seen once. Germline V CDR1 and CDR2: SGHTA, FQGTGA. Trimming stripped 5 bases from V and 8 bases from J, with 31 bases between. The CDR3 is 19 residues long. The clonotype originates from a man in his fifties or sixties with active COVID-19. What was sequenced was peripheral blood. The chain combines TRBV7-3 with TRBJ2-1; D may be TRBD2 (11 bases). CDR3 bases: TGTGCCAGCAGCAAGTCCGGGACAGGGGATATAGCGGGAGGGCATGAGCAGTTCTTC. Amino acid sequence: CASSKSGTGDIAGGHEQFF.